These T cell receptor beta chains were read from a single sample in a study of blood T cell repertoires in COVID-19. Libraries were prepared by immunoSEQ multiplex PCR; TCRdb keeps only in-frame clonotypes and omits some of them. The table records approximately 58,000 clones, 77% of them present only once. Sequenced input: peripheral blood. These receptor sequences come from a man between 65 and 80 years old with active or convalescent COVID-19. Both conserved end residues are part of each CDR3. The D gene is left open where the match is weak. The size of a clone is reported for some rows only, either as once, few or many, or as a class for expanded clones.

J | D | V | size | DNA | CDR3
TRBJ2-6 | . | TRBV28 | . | TGTGCCAGCTCCGTGGAGGGTTTCTCCTCTGGGGCCAACGTCCTGACTTTC | CASSVEGFSSGANVLTF
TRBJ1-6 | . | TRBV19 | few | TGTGCCAGTATGGGGCGCGGATATTATAATTCACCCCTCCACTTT | CASMGRGYYNSPLHF
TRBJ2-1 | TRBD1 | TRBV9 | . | TGTGCCAGCAGCGTAGCTGGACAGGGCTATGAGCAGTTCTTC | CASSVAGQGYEQFF
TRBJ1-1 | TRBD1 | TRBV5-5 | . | TGTGCCAGCACTTGGACAGGGGGTCTGAACACTGAAGCTTTCTTT | CASTWTGGLNTEAFF
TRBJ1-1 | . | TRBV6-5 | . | TGTGCCAGCATTTTACATGGGCAGAACACTGAAGCTTTCTTT | CASILHGQNTEAFF
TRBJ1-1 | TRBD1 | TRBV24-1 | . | TGTGCCACCAGTGACGCAGGGGGCACTGAAGCTTTCTTT | CATSDAGGTEAFF
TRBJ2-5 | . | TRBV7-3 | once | TGTGCCAGCAGCTATGTCGGCAGGAGGGAAGAGACCCAGTACTTC | CASSYVGRREETQYF
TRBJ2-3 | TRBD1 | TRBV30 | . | TGTGCCTGGAGTGTAGGGACAGGGGCGAACACAGATACGCAGTATTTT | CAWSVGTGANTDTQYF
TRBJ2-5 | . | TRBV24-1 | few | TGTGCCACCAGTGATCTATCCCCGGAGGGGGGGGAGACCCAGTACTTC | CATSDLSPEGGETQYF
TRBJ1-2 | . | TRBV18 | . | TGTGCCAGCTCACCTAGAGAGAGCTATGGCTACACCTTC | CASSPRESYGYTF
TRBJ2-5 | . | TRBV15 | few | TGTGCCACCAGCACCTTGGGGGGTGAAGGGACCCAGTACTTC | CATSTLGGEGTQYF
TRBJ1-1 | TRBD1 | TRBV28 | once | TGTGCCAGCAGTCCACGGGGACAGGGGGCCGCTGAAGCTTTCTTT | CASSPRGQGAAEAFF
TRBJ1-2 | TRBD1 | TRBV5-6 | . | TGTGCCAGCAGCTTGGACAGGGGATTTGACTATGGCTACACCTTC | CASSLDRGFDYGYTF
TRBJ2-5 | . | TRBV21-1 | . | TGTGCCAGCAGACTCTCTAGCACCCAAGAGACCCAGTACTTC | CASRLSSTQETQYF
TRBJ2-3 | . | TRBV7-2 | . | TGTGCCAGCAGGTACACAGATACGCAGTATTTT | CASRYTDTQYF
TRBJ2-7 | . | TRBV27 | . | TGTGCCAGCAGTTTAGTCCGGGAGAGGAACGAGCAGTACTTC | CASSLVRERNEQYF
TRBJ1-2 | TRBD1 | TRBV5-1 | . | TGCGCCAGCAGATTGGGGACAGACGATGGCTACACCTTC | CASRLGTDDGYTF
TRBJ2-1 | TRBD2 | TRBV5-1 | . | TGCGCCAGCAGCTCGGGGACTAGCGGAGGGTACAATGAGCAGTTCTTC | CASSSGTSGGYNEQFF
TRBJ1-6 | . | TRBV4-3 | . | TGCGCCAGCAGCCAAAACAGGCTTAATAATTCACCCCTCCACTTT | CASSQNRLNNSPLHF
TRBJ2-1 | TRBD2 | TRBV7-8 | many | TGTGCCAGCAGCTTAGCTCCCCACTCCCCGGGACTAGCGGGATTTATAAATGAGCAGTTCTTC | CASSLAPHSPGLAGFINEQFF
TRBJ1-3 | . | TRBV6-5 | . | TGTGCCAGCAGTTTTTCAGTGATTGGAAACACCATATATTTT | CASSFSVIGNTIYF
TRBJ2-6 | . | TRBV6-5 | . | TGTGCCAGCAGCCTCGGGTCTGGGGCCAACGTCCTGACTTTC | CASSLGSGANVLTF
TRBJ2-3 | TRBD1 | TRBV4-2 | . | TGTGCCAGCAGCCGCAAGGGTGGGACAGGGCCAGATACGCAGTATTTT | CASSRKGGTGPDTQYF
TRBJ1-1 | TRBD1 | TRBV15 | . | TGTGCCACCAGCAGCCCCGGACAGGGTTGGGGGGACACTGAAGCTTTCTTT | CATSSPGQGWGDTEAFF
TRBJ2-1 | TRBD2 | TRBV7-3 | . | TGTGCCAGCAGCTTTTCGGGAGGGGGGAATGAGCAGTTCTTC | CASSFSGGGNEQFF